These 9 T cell receptor beta chains were all obtained from the same sample, sequenced in a study of CD8 T cells in Susac syndrome. Random hexamers primed reverse transcription of 0.5 to 1 ug RNA. TCRdb redid the calling of the immunoSEQ multiplex PCR reads with MiXCR, one entry per CDR3 protein. Counted here are about 140,000 distinct CDR3 sequences, about 95% occurring once; the ten biggest clones make up more than 0.11%. Sequenced sample: CD4+ T cells from PBMCs. The receptors stem from a human donor with Susac syndrome.

The rearrangement uses TRBV12-3 or TRBV12-4 and TRBJ1-5; D possibly corresponds to TRBD1 (5 bases). The CDR3 spans 14 residues. V dropped 8 bases and J dropped 6 bases, with 17 bases sitting between them. This CDR3 is CASSLGGKSQPQHF. CDR3 sequence (DNA): TGTGCCAGCTCCCTGGGGGGAAAAAGTCAGCCCCAGCATTTT.

The chain carries TRBV28 and TRBJ1-5; a possible D gene is TRBD1 (6 bases). CDR1 and CDR2 from the germline V gene are MDHEN and SYDVKM. Trimming pared 2 bases from V and 1 base from J, leaving 9 bases between. There are 15 residues in the CDR3. CDR3 sequence reads: CASSLGGASNQPQHF. The CDR3 DNA is TGTGCCAGCAGTTTAGGGGGGGCGAGCAATCAGCCCCAGCATTTT.

The V and J genes are TRBV3-1 and TRBJ2-2; D perhaps matches TRBD1 (5 bases). With 4 bases removed from V and 4 bases from J, the gap between germline ends came to 10 bases. The CDR3 loop spans 14 amino acids. Per germline, CDR1 LGHDT and CDR2 YNNKEL (reference sequence). The CDR3 sequence: CASSREGVTGELFF. The CDR3 region has the DNA TGTGCCAGCAGCCGGGAAGGGGTCACCGGGGAGCTGTTTTTT.

This clonotype was detected once. The genes are TRBV5-1 and TRBJ2-3, with 10 nucleotides matching TRBD1. The trim removed 1 base at V and 6 bases at J, leaving 14 bases unmatched. Germline V gives CDR1 SGHRS, CDR2 YFSETQ. The CDR3 has 18 amino acids. Here the CDR3 reads CASSLFPKTTGGSDTQYF. For the CDR3, the DNA is TGCGCCAGCAGCTTGTTCCCAAAAACGACAGGGGGCTCGGATACGCAGTATTTT. Based on the CDR3 plus reference TRBV5-1 and TRBJ2-3, the full variable domain is KAGVTQTPRYLIKTRGQQVTLSCSPISGHRSVSWYQQTPGQGLQFLFEYFSETQRNKGNFPGRFSGRQFSNSRSEMNVSTLELGDSALYLCASSLFPKTTGGSDTQYFGPGTRLTVL.

V and J are TRBV20-1 and TRBJ2-5, with 7 positions matching TRBD1. The junction had 3 bases not matched to a gene; V was cut back by 1 base and J by 1 base. Germline V CDR1 and CDR2: DFQATT, SNEGSKA (reference sequence). This CDR3 is 14 amino acids long. CDR3 coding DNA: TGCAGTGCTAGAGGGGGACAGATCCAAGAGACCCAGTACTTC. As protein: CSARGGQIQETQYF.

The chain joins TRBV7-9 to TRBJ2-1; 7 positions match TRBD2. This CDR3 region has 18 residues. V lost 4 bases, J lost 0 bases, and 12 bases stayed unmatched. Germline loops: CDR1 SEHNR, CDR2 FQNEAQ (reference sequence). For the CDR3, the DNA is TGTGCCAGCAGCTCCGCCGCAACTAGCGCGAGCTCCTACAATGAGCAGTTCTTC. This sequence encodes CASSSAATSASSYNEQFF.

The rearrangement joins TRBV10-3 to TRBJ2-5; 11 bases match TRBD2. The CDR3 totals 15 residues. Germline CDR1 ENHRY, CDR2 SYGVKD. V trimming: 4 bases; J trimming: 5 bases; junction bases outside the gene matches: 6. This CDR3 reads CAISVLAGGDETQYF. In DNA, the CDR3 is TGTGCCATCAGTGTTTTAGCGGGAGGGGATGAGACCCAGTACTTC.

V is TRBV20-1 and J is TRBJ2-1, with TRBD2 identical over 9 bases. V was pared by 6 bases and J by 7 bases, with 10 bases of the junction left unmatched. The CDR3 loop spans 14 amino acids. The germline V gene encodes CDR1 DFQATT and CDR2 SNEGSKA (reference sequence). CDR3 DNA sequence: TGCAGTGCCACTCTAGCGGGGCGGAGAAATGAGCAGTTCTTC. As protein: CSATLAGRRNEQFF.

The DNA of the CDR3 is TGTGCCAGCAGCCACGTCCCCGCCACAGGGAATCAGCCCCAGCATTTT. It translates to CASSHVPATGNQPQHF. This chain joins TRBV4-2 and TRBJ1-5; TRBD1 is a possible D gene (6 bases). The CDR3 runs 16 residues. Germline V gene data show CDR1 as LGHNA and CDR2 as YNFKEQ. V was cut by 3 bases and J by 4 bases, with 16 bases left in between.